This T cell receptor (beta chain) was sequenced in a study of vaccination and CD4 T cells after COVID-19 (dated by TCRdb to between 2021 and 2024). The study in broad terms: Convalescent patients had a positive SARS-CoV-2 result on nasal swab PCR, and of these patients, fewer than ten had mild disease and one had severe disease. Post-vaccine blood samples were taken a median of roughly 72 days after the second vaccine dose, with a range of about 12 to 250 days. Culture stimuli were overlapping spike peptide pools from SARS-CoV-2 and from the common cold coronaviruses HCoV-NL63, HCoV-OC43 and HCoV-229E. Two doses of either the Pfizer-BioNTech BNT162b2 vaccine (n=8) or the Moderna mRNA-1273 vaccine (n=2) were administered to participants. Control cultures used a CEFX viral epitope pool as positive control, an HIV-1 Nef peptide pool as negative control, or no peptide. In the convalescent cohort there were six males and four females, among whom were two Hispanic individuals, seven Caucasians, two Asians and one multiracial person. Post-COVID blood samples were collected from convalescent patients a median of approximately 100 days after diagnosis, with a range of about 35 to 170 days. The spike-specific CD4+ TCR repertoire was compared before and after mRNA vaccination in ten to eleven COVID-19 convalescent patients and several infection-naive healthy vaccine recipients.

The protocol used for the library was PCR. DNA from cultured CD4+ T cells was subjected to TCR sequencing with the Oncomine TCR Beta short-read assay at the Johns Hopkins FTIC core. The QIAamp micro DNA kit was used to extract genomic DNA from the cultured CD4+ T cells. Oncomine TCR Beta libraries from cultured CD4+ T cells were pooled with unique dual indexes and sequenced on an Illumina iSeq 100. In the source study's methods: Non-productive sequences were removed, and CDR3s not starting with C, not ending with F or W, or shorter than 7 amino acids were discarded. Antigen-specific clonotypes were identified with the MANAFEST web application by comparing peptide-stimulated wells with reference and other culture wells. To be called positive, a clone needed an FDR below 0.05, an odds ratio above 5, and a productive frequency above 0.1% in at least two of three replicate wells. Clonotypes that were significantly expanded in both SARS-CoV-2 spike wells and at least one common cold coronavirus spike condition were defined as cross-reactive. Levenshtein distances (stringdist) and unrooted phylogenetic trees (ape) in R version 3.6.1 were used to assess CDR3 homology. The public reads were run again by TCRdb, first through fastp at Q25 and then through MiXCR, and only productive beta chains were kept. Rows are combined by CDR3 protein, so each entry shows the most common genes and DNA. It is TCRdb's table, rather than the study itself, that gives the V and J calls and clone size. The table for this sample lists around 20,000 distinct CDR3 sequences; 40% to 60% of them were counted only once. The ten largest account for about 10% of the sample.

Comment on this clonotype: Its specific antigen is unknown. One base away there is no much larger clone; base qualities are not given.

Overall results and qualifications from the work: In convalescent patients, a median around 90% of post-vaccine SARS-CoV-2-reactive clones were detected only after vaccination, and vaccine-specific priming was suggested by this finding. An increase in the median number of SARS-CoV-2-reactive clonotypes from 20 to 25 after infection to 35 to 40 after vaccination was observed, but the change was not found to be significant. Of the vaccine-specific clones found in convalescent patients, nearly all (304 of 307) were mono-reactive for SARS-CoV-2 spike instead of being cross-reactive with common cold coronaviruses. The number of convalescent patients in the study was relatively small, and the study did not examine early timepoints following natural infection.

Interpreted using the paper, the treatment or condition label stands for: roughly 11-day PBMC culture with coronavirus spike peptide pools or control peptides (ViraFEST assay). The study used the ViraFEST assay, which expanded antigen-specific T cells with peptide pools and then identified expanded clonotypes by TCR sequencing. The positive SARS-CoV-2 PCR tests of the convalescent patients were dated from March to December 2020, before the Alpha, Beta and Delta variants emerged in the United States. Each well held 1.5 million to 2.5 million PBMCs cultured with roughly 10 ug/ml peptide pools in IMDM containing around 5% human AB serum and around 9 IU/ml IL-2. Half of the culture medium was replaced with fresh IL-2-containing medium on days 3 and 7. CD4+ T cells were isolated after around 11 days of culture through negative selection using the EasySep CD4+ T cell isolation kit. PBMCs were separated from whole blood using Ficoll-Paque Plus gradient centrifugation and then either used fresh or cryopreserved at -140C. Triplicate wells were generally used for each culture condition.

The sequencing used CD4+ T cells from blood, cultured in vitro, collected before SARS-CoV-2 vaccination. This TCR came from a human donor who had recovered from COVID-19.

The CDR3 protein is CASSLSYGSANYGYTF. The nucleotide sequence is TGTGCCAGCAGTTTATCGTACGGATCCGCTAACTATGGCTACACCTTC. The chain joins TRBV27 to TRBJ1-2; the D gene assignment is ambiguous. V was cut back by 0 bases and J by 0 bases, leaving a gap of 11 bases between them. The CDR3 sequence holds 16 residues, the cysteine and phenylalanine included. The read is trimmed to its CDR3 DNA, 48 bases read in frame from base 1. In the germline V gene (reference sequence), CDR1 corresponds to MNHEY and CDR2 to SMNVEV.